These 18 T cell receptor beta chains came from one sample sequenced in a study of CD8+ T cells in alopecia areata (dated by TCRdb to 2016 to 2018). The library was obtained by the immunoSEQ multiplex PCR assay. To provide template for TCR sequencing, every sample had RNA extracted and reverse transcribed into cDNA. Imported from immuneACCESS, the table was reduced by TCRdb to in-frame sequences with V and J called. These copies leave out some clones; in studies compared against another copy, an unresolved V gene accounts for under half, and the cause of the remainder is not known. The sample table records hundreds of thousands of clones; under 80% of these occur just once. The ten most abundant clones make up about 1.3% of the sample. The sample's time point label is to be understood as: baseline before oral tofacitinib. The source was CD4+ T cells sorted from blood, collected at week 0. These receptors came from a human donor with alopecia areata.

The chain couples TRBV30 to TRBJ2-2; no clear D. Germline loops: CDR1 GTSNPN, CDR2 SVGIG (reference sequence). Trimming stripped 5 bases from V and 3 bases from J, with 4 bases between. The CDR3 runs to 11 residues. The CDR3 DNA reads TGTGCCTGGGCGTACACCGGGGAGCTGTTTTTT. Translated, it gives CAWAYTGELFF. The complete variable domain, with remaining parts taken from reference TRBV30 and TRBJ2-2, reads SQTIHQWPATLVQPVGSPLSLECTVEGTSNPNLYWYRQAAGRGLQLLFYSVGIGQISSEVPQNLSASRPQDRQFILSSKKLLLSDSGFYLCAWAYTGELFFGEGSRLTVL.

This clone has a handful of counts. The chain employs TRBV5-1 and TRBJ1-1; D unclear. Germline assignment: CDR1 SGHRS and CDR2 YFSETQ. Trimming cost V 2 bases and J 1 base, with 9 bases left between them. CDR3 length: 14 amino acids. CDR3 nucleotides: TGCGCCAGCAGCTTAGCGGAACGGAACACTGAAGCTTTCTTT. It encodes CASSLAERNTEAFF. The entire variable domain, with the rest obtained from reference TRBV5-1 and TRBJ1-1, is as follows: KAGVTQTPRYLIKTRGQQVTLSCSPISGHRSVSWYQQTPGQGLQFLFEYFSETQRNKGNFPGRFSGRQFSNSRSEMNVSTLELGDSALYLCASSLAERNTEAFFGQGTRLTVV.

The V call is TRBV4-1, the J call TRBJ2-2; D not resolved. The CDR3 is made up of 14 amino acids. CDR1 is MGHRA and CDR2 is YSYEKL in the germline V gene. V lost 0 bases, J lost 3 bases, and 5 bases lay in between. In DNA form, the CDR3 reads TGCGCCAGCAGCCAAGACGGATACACCGGGGAGCTGTTTTTT. Protein: CASSQDGYTGELFF.

This chain connects TRBV10-3 to TRBJ2-7; D is unclear. This CDR3 has 14 residues. The germline CDR1 and CDR2 sequences are ENHRY and SYGVKD. V was pared by 0 bases and J by 2 bases, with 8 bases between. The CDR3 coding sequence is TGTGCCATCAGTGAGTCGACACTTACCTACGAGCAGTACTTC. It is translated as CAISESTLTYEQYF.

CDR3 in DNA: TGTGCCTGGAGTACGGGGACTGAAGCTTTCTTT. It translates to CAWSTGTEAFF. V and J are TRBV30 and TRBJ1-1, with no clear D. Trimming took 2 bases from V and 5 from J, leaving 6 bases between them. The CDR3 runs to 11 residues. In germline, CDR1 is GTSNPN, CDR2 SVGIG (reference sequence).

The chain recombines TRBV6-1 with TRBJ1-2, with D hard to call. The CDR3 loop spans 12 amino acids. Looked up from germline, CDR1 is MNHNS and CDR2 is SASEGT. V was clipped by 6 bases and J by 4 bases, with 9 bases between them. The DNA for the CDR3 is TGTGCCAGCAGCAGACTCGGCTATGGCTACACCTTC. Translation: CASSRLGYGYTF.

This chain links TRBV6-1 with TRBJ1-5, with unresolved D. Germline CDR1 is MNHNS and CDR2 is SASEGT. With 8 bases removed from V and 3 bases from J, the gap between germline ends came to 8 bases. CDR3 length equals 12 residues. The CDR3 protein is CASGLSNQPQHF. The CDR3 region has the DNA TGTGCCAGCGGCCTCTCCAATCAGCCCCAGCATTTT.

The rearrangement uses TRBV9 and TRBJ2-3; 8 bases line up with TRBD2. The J segment lost 0 bases and the V segment lost 1 base, leaving 1 base of the junction unmatched. This CDR3 comprises 15 residues. The germline CDR1 and CDR2 sequences are SGDLS and YYNGEE. The CDR3 reads CASSVRGGSTDTQYF. The CDR3 nucleotides read TGTGCCAGCAGCGTACGCGGGGGGAGCACAGATACGCAGTATTTT.

In its sample, this clone was seen a few times. This rearrangement joins TRBV29-1 to TRBJ1-4, with TRBD1 matching over 9 bases. J gave up 8 bases and V 6 bases, and 13 bases lay outside the gene matches. The germline V gene has CDR1 SQVTM and CDR2 ANQGSEA. The CDR3 has 15 amino acids. The CDR3 protein is CSVPGQGSSREKLFF. DNA of the CDR3: TGCAGCGTCCCGGGACAGGGTTCTTCCAGGGAAAAACTGTTTTTT.

This clone showed up just a few times. The gene calls are TRBV7-2 and TRBJ2-1; D remains unclear. The length of the CDR3 is 11 residues. Germline CDR1 is SGHTA and CDR2 is FQGNSA. Between the trimmed V and J ends, which lost 5 bases and 5 bases, there was a span of 4 bases. The CDR3, as DNA: TGTGCCAGCAGCCTGCACAATGAGCAGTTCTTC. Translation gives CASSLHNEQFF.

The J gene is TRBJ1-6, the V gene TRBV30; TRBD1 agrees at 7 bases. J gave up 8 bases and V 4 bases, and 11 bases lay outside the gene matches. The germline V gene has CDR1 GTSNPN and CDR2 SVGIG (reference sequence). This CDR3 has 15 residues. The CDR3 DNA reads as TGTGCCTGGAACCCCTGGACAGGAGTCGATTCACCCCTCCACTTT. Its protein is CAWNPWTGVDSPLHF.

The chain is built from TRBV5-4 and TRBJ2-2; 9 nucleotides align to TRBD1. With 3 bases clipped from V and 6 bases from J, the junction kept 3 bases outside the gene matches. The CDR3 runs 14 residues. The germline V gene has CDR1 SGHNT and CDR2 YYREEE (reference sequence). The CDR3, as DNA: TGTGCCAGCAGCTGGGACAGGGTTGCCGGGGAGCTGTTTTTT. This sequence encodes CASSWDRVAGELFF.

Worth noting for this clone: The sample carries other DNA sequences with the same CDR3. The rearrangement uses TRBV2 and TRBJ2-3; D is undetermined. CDR1 is SNHLY, CDR2 FYNNEI, per germline. The CDR3 loop spans 12 amino acids. Trimming stripped 4 bases from V and 3 bases from J, with 5 bases between. CDR3 sequence reads: CASSALTDTQYF. CDR3 nucleotide sequence: TGTGCCAGCAGTGCCTTAACAGATACGCAGTATTTT. Filled out from reference TRBV2 and TRBJ2-3, the complete variable domain reads EPEVTQTPSHQVTQMGQEVILRCVPISNHLYFYWYRQILGQKVEFLVSFYNNEISEKSEIFDDQFSVERPDGSNFTLKIRSTKLEDSAMYFCASSALTDTQYFGPGTRLTVL.

The chain uses TRBV30 and TRBJ1-4; D gene ambiguous. The V end was cut by 0 bases, the J end by 8 bases, with 13 bases between. Germline assignment: CDR1 GTSNPN and CDR2 SVGIG (reference sequence). The CDR3 loop spans 14 amino acids. The CDR3, as DNA: TGTGCCTGGAGTGTACTGGGGTACGGGGAAAAACTGTTTTTT. Its translation is CAWSVLGYGEKLFF.

This chain links TRBV30 with TRBJ1-2; D ambiguous. Per germline, CDR1 GTSNPN and CDR2 SVGIG (reference sequence). The ends were cut back, 0 bases at V and 3 bases at J, with 14 bases in the middle. The CDR3 runs to 15 residues. The CDR3 here is CAWSVEPTRDYGYTF. The CDR3 bases are TGTGCCTGGAGTGTAGAGCCCACAAGGGACTATGGCTACACCTTC.

This chain joins TRBV7-2 and TRBJ2-3; no definite D call. V lost 1 base to trimming and J lost 3 bases, with 11 bases between them. Germline V gene data show CDR1 as SGHTA and CDR2 as FQGNSA. The CDR3 totals 15 residues. CDR3 sequence: CASSLEGMRTDTQYF. Here the CDR3 DNA reads TGTGCCAGCAGCTTAGAGGGAATGAGAACAGATACGCAGTATTTT. Full variable domain (outside the CDR3, taken from reference TRBV7-2 and TRBJ2-3): GAGVSQSPSNKVTEKGKDVELRCDPISGHTALYWYRQSLGQGLEFLIYFQGNSAPDKSGLPSDRFSAERTGGSVSTLTIQRTQQEDSAVYLCASSLEGMRTDTQYFGPGTRLTVL.

V and J are TRBV9 and TRBJ1-1; possibly TRBD1 for D (6 bases). Germline CDR1 SGDLS, CDR2 YYNGEE. This CDR3 spans 16 amino acids. V was clipped by 4 bases and J by 3 bases, with 19 bases between them. CDR3 in DNA: TGTGCCAGCAGCAAAAATAACAGGGCCGGGGACACTGAAGCTTTCTTT. Protein: CASSKNNRAGDTEAFF.

The rearrangement joins TRBV7-9 to TRBJ1-2; 9 nucleotides align to TRBD1. With V trimmed by 4 bases and J by 4 bases, 7 bases remained unmatched. Germline V gene data show CDR1 as SEHNR and CDR2 as FQNEAQ (reference sequence). The CDR3 is 15 residues long. CDR3 protein: CASSSTGQGIYGYTF. Written as DNA, the CDR3 is TGTGCCAGCAGCTCAACGGGACAGGGAATCTATGGCTACACCTTC.